This record concerns one T cell receptor beta chain sequence. The primer mix had 60 Vbeta and 13 Jbeta primers. TCRdb's copy holds only in-frame clones and misses some; the assay was immunoSEQ multiplex PCR. The sample has some 130,000 clones, about 80% seen once. This sample stems from a study of cytomegalovirus exposure and HLA in healthy donors. The ends lost 6 bases at V and 9 bases at J; junction bases unmatched: 7. The CDR3 extends over 15 amino acids. Germline values: CDR1 MNHNY, CDR2 SVGAGI (reference sequence). The material sequenced was PBMCs. The sequence derives from a man between 45 and 60 years old in good health and CMV-seronegative. The chain has TRBV6-6 and TRBJ2-1, with 14 bases fitting TRBD2. CDR3 sequence: CASSRGTSGSREQFF. The CDR3 DNA reads TGTGCCAGCAGCCGAGGGACTAGCGGGAGCCGTGAGCAGTTCTTC.